Here is one T cell receptor (beta chain) with its context. It has no known antigen specificity. Base qualities are missing; no much larger clone stands one base away. From the cysteine through the phenylalanine, the CDR3 covers 14 amino acids. Here the CDR3 DNA is all that survives: 42 bases in frame from base 1. CDR1 SGHRS and CDR2 YFSETQ were looked up in the germline V gene. V was cut back by 1 base and J by 1 base, leaving a gap of 9 bases between them. This record belongs to a study of blood T cell repertoires in COVID-19 (dated by TCRdb to 2020 to 2022). At the level of the whole study: Samples from collaborators originated in the United States, Italy and Spain and spanned both the acute and convalescent phases of COVID-19. The material from the prospective study consisted of cDNA or gDNA derived from T cells, B-cell-depleted T cells, or PBMCs. The dataset comprised deeply sampled blood TCRbeta repertoires from subjects exposed to, actively infected with, or recovered from COVID-19. A freely available public database, intended as a resource for researchers studying the immune response to SARS-CoV-2, is where the repertoires were released. Samples were obtained from the ongoing ImmuneRACE study (first 160 participants) and from about 1,300 subjects provided by 6 global collaborators. A de-identified subject ID, COVID-19 status, age in years and sex were almost always included in the sample metadata. HLA class I and class II types, where available, came from metadata supplied by the sample provider rather than from assay-based typing. Overall results and qualifications from the work: The quantity of clinical and demographic metadata differed by source and by participant and was supplied without curation.

In Seattle, one collaborating source enrolled patients while the infection was active and tracked those patients longitudinally over the course of disease. Whole blood was collected in K2EDTA tubes by collaborating institutions according to the institutions' own protocols. For TCRbeta analysis, collaborators shipped samples as frozen whole blood, isolated PBMCs, or DNA extracted from either of those sample types. The immunoSEQ Assay, a bias-controlled multiplex PCR, was used to amplify TCRbeta CDR3 regions from genomic DNA. Regarding the original processing steps: Within the assay, amplification of reference gene primers was used to estimate how many nucleated cells each sample contained. To quantify the absolute abundance of each unique TCRbeta CDR3 rearrangement, sequence reads were collapsed and filtered. For each sample, productive Simpson clonality was calculated as the square root of Simpson's diversity index over productive rearrangements. TCRdb carries this immuneACCESS record with in-frame sequences only. Its versions omit some clonotypes, under half of them owing to an unresolved V gene in the studies checked, with the rest unexplained. V and J calls and clone size are those listed in that table; D and trimming were worked out from the DNA. Counted in this sample were 200,000 to 250,000 clones; 70% to 90% of them appeared once. The ten largest clonotypes hold 18% of the sample.

Sequencing used peripheral blood. This sequence was found in a man between 50 and 59 years old with COVID-19, enrolled during active disease. The V and J segments used are TRBV5-1 and TRBJ2-7; TRBD1 is a possible D gene, resting on 5 matching bases. The bases read TGCGCCAGCAGCTTGTCCGACAGTTCCTACGAGCAGTACTTC. It specifies CASSLSDSSYEQYF.